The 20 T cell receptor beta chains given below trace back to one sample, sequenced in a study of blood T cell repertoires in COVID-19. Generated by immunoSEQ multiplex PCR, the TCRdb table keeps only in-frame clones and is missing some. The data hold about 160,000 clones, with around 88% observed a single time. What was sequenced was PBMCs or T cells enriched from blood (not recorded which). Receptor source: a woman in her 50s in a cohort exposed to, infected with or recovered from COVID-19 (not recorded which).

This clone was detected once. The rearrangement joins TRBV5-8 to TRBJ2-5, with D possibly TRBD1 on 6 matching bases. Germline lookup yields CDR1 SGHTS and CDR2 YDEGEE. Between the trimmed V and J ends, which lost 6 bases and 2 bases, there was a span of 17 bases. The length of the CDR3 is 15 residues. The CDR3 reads CASTRLRGFQETQYF. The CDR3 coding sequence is TGTGCCAGCACTCGACTAAGGGGGTTTCAAGAGACCCAGTACTTC.

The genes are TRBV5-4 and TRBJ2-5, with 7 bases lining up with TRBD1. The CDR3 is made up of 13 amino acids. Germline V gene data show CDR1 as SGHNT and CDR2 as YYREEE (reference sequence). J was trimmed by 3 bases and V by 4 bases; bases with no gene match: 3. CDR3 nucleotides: TGTGCCAGCAGCCCCGGGACAGAAGAGACCCAGTACTTC. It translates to CASSPGTEETQYF.

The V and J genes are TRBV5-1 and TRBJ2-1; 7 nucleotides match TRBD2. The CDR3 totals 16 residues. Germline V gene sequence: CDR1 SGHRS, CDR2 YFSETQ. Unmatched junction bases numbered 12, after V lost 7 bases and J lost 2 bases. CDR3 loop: CASGELADVPYNEQFF. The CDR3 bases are TGCGCCAGCGGCGAGCTAGCGGACGTCCCCTACAATGAGCAGTTCTTC.

This CDR3 is CASSRNRGRNTEAFF. Written as DNA, the CDR3 is TGTGCCAGCAGCAGGAACAGGGGGCGGAACACTGAAGCTTTCTTT. The chain recombines TRBV28 with TRBJ1-1; TRBD1 matches 9 bases. This CDR3 spans 15 amino acids. In germline, CDR1 is MDHEN, CDR2 SYDVKM. Unmatched junction bases numbered 6, after V lost 6 bases and J lost 1 base.

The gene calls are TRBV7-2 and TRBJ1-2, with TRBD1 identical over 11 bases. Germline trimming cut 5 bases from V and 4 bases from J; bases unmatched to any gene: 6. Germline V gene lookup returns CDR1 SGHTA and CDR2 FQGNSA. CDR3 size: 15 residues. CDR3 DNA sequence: TGTGCCAGCAGCCTCTCCGGACAGGGGGCCTATGGCTACACCTTC. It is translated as CASSLSGQGAYGYTF.

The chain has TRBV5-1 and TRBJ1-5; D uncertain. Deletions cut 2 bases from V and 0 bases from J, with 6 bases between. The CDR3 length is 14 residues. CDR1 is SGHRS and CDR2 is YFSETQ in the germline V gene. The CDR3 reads CASSFPHSNQPQHF. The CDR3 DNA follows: TGCGCCAGCAGCTTCCCCCATAGCAATCAGCCCCAGCATTTT.

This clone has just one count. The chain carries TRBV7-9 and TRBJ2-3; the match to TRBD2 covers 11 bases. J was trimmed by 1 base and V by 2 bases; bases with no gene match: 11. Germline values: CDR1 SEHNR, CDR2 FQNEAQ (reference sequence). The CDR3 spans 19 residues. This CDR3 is CASSLHISGRASGTDTQYF. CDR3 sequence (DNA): TGTGCCAGCAGCTTACACATTAGCGGGAGGGCCTCTGGCACAGATACGCAGTATTTT.

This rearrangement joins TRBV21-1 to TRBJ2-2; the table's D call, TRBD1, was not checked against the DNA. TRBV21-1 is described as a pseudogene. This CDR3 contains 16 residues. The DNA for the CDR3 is TGTGCCAGCAGGGCGACTGAGGGGGTAGTAGGTGGGGAGCTGTTTTTT. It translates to CASRATEGVVGGELFF.

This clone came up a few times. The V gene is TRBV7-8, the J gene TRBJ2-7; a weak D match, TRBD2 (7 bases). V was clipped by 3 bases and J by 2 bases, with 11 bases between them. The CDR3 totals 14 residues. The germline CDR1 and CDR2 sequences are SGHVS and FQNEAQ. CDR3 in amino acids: CASSLGGATYEQYF. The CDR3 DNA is TGTGCCAGCAGCTTGGGGGGGGCCACCTACGAGCAGTACTTC.

The CDR3 DNA follows: TGTGCCAGCAGCTCCGGGCTAGCGGTCGAGCAGTACTTC. Protein: CASSSGLAVEQYF. The chain has TRBV9 and TRBJ2-7; TRBD2 aligns across 7 bases. The CDR3 is 13 residues long. Germline V gene data show CDR1 as SGDLS and CDR2 as YYNGEE. J gave up 6 bases and V 4 bases, and 7 bases lay outside the gene matches.

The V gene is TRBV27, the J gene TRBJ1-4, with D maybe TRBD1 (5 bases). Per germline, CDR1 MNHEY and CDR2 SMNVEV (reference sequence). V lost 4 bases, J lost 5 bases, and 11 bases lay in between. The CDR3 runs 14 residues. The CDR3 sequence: CASSSQGLNEKLFF. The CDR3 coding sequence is TGTGCCAGCAGTTCGCAGGGCCTCAATGAAAAACTGTTTTTT.

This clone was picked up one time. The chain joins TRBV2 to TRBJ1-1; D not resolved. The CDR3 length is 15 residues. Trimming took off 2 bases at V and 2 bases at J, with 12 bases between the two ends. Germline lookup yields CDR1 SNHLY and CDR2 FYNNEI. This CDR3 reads CASSELTVLNTEAFF. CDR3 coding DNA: TGTGCCAGCAGTGAACTAACAGTCCTAAACACTGAAGCTTTCTTT.

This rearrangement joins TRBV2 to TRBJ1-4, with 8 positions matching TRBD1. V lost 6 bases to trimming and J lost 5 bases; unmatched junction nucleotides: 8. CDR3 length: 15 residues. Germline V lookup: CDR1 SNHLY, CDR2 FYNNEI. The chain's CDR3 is CASSPRTGSNEKLFF. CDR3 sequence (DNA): TGTGCCAGCAGCCCGAGGACAGGGTCGAATGAAAAACTGTTTTTT.

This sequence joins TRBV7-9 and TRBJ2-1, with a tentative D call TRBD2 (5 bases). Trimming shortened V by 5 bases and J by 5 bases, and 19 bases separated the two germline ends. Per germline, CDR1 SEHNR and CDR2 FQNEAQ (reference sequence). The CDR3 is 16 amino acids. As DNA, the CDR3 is TGTGCCAGCAGCCAACCCAGAGGGAGTTTCGACAATGAGCAGTTCTTC. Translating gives CASSQPRGSFDNEQFF.

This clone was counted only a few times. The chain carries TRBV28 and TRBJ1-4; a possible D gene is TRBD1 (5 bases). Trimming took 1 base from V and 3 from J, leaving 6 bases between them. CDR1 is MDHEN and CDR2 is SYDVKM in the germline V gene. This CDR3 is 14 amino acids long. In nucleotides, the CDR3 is TGTGCCAGCAGTTTATTCAGGGCTAATGAAAAACTGTTTTTT. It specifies CASSLFRANEKLFF.

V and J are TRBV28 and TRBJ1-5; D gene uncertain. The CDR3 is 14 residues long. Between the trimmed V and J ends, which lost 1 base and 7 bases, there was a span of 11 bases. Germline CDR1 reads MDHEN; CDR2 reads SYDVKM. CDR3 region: CASSLYTPGQPQHF. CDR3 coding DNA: TGTGCCAGCAGTTTATATACCCCGGGGCAGCCCCAGCATTTT.

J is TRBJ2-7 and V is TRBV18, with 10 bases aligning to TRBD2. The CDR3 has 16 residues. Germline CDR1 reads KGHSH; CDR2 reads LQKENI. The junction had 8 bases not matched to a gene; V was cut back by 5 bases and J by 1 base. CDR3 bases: TGTGCCAGCTCAGCGCATACTAGCGGGGCTTCCTACGAGCAGTACTTC. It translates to CASSAHTSGASYEQYF.

DNA for the CDR3: TGTGCCTGGAGGAGAGCAGGGAATTACGGTAATTCACCCCTCCACTTT. Translation: CAWRRAGNYGNSPLHF. The chain is built from TRBV30 and TRBJ1-6; tentative D call: TRBD1 (5 bases). Germline CDR1 reads GTSNPN; CDR2 reads SVGIG (reference sequence). This CDR3 spans 16 amino acids. Trimming removed 3 bases at V and 6 bases at J, with 18 bases between.

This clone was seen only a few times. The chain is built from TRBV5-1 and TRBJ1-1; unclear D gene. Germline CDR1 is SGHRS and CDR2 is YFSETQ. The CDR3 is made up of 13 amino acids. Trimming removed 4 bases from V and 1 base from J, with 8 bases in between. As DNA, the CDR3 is TGCGCCAGCAGCGCCTCGGGGAACACTGAAGCTTTCTTT. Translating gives CASSASGNTEAFF.

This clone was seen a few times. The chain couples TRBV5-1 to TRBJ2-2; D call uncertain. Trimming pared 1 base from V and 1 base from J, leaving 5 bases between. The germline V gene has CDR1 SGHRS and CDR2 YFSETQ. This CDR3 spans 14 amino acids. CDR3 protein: CASSLKQNTGELFF. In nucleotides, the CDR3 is TGCGCCAGCAGCTTGAAACAGAACACCGGGGAGCTGTTTTTT.